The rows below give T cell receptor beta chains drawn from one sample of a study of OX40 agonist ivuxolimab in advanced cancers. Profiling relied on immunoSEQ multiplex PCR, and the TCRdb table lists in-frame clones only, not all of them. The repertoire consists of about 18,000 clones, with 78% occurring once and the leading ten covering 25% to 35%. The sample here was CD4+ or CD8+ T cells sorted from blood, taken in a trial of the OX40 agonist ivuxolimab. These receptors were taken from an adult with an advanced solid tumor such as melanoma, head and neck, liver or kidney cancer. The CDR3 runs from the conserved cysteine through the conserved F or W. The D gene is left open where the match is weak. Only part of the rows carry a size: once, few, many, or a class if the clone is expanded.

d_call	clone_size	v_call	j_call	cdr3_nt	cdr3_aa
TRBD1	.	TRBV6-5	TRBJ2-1	TGTGCCAGCAGTCGGACAGGGGTTGAGCAGTTCTTC	CASSRTGVEQFF
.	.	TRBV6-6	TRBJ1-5	TGTGCCAGCAGTTACTCTGGGGTGGATCAGCCCCAGCATTTT	CASSYSGVDQPQHF
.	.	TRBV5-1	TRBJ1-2	TGCGCCAGCAGCTTGGAGCAGGCGCGGGACGCCGAATTCTATGGCTACACCTTC	CASSLEQARDAEFYGYTF
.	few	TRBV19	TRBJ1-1	TGTGCCAGCCTTCTTGCGGTGGGGAGGAACACTGAAGCTTTCTTT	CASLLAVGRNTEAFF
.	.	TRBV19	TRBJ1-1	TGTGCCAGTAGTATAGCCCCCGGAGGGGTTGGCACTGAAGCTTTCTTT	CASSIAPGGVGTEAFF
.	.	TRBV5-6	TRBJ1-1	TGTGCCAGCAGCTTTGGTGAGCGGACTGAAGCTTTCTTT	CASSFGERTEAFF
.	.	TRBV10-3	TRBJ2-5	TGTGCCATCAGTGACCCGCTCGCGAGGGAACGCCCCAACCAAGAGACCCAGTACTTC	CAISDPLARERPNQETQYF
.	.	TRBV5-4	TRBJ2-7	TGTGCCAGCAGCTTGACCGGCTACGAGCAGTACTTC	CASSLTGYEQYF
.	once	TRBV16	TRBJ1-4	TGTGCCAGCAGCCAATCGTCGGCAGGCTGGGAAAAACTGTTCTTT	CASSQSSAGWEKLFF
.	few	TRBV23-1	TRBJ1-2	TGCGCCAGCAGTCAGATGAAAGGCTACACCTTC	CASSQMKGYTF
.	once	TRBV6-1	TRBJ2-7	TGTGCCAGCAGGGACAGCCCCTACGAGCAGTACTTC	CASRDSPYEQYF
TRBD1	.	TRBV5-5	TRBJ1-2	TGTGCCAGCAGTTACTCCGCGGGACAGGGTAACTATGGCTACACCTTC	CASSYSAGQGNYGYTF
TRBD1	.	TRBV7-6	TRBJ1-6	TGTGCCAGCAGCCAAGATCCGGGACAGGGGAATTCACCCCTCCACTTT	CASSQDPGQGNSPLHF
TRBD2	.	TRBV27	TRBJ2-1	TGTGCCAGCAGTCCAAGCGGGAGCTCCTACAATGAGCAGTTCTTC	CASSPSGSSYNEQFF
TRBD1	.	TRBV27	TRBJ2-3	TGTGCCAGCAGTTCCCTGAGGACAGGGGGTGGAGATACGCAGTATTTT	CASSSLRTGGGDTQYF
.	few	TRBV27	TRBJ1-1	TGTGCCAGCATCCCCCCAGGGATGAACACTGAAGCTTTCTTT	CASIPPGMNTEAFF
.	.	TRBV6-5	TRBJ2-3	TGTGCCAGCAGTTACGCTGATACGCAGTATTTT	CASSYADTQYF
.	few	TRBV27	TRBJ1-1	TGTGCCAGTAGCTGGGGCGTTGGGAGGACTGAAGCTTTCTTT	CASSWGVGRTEAFF
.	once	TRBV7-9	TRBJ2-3	TGTGCCAGCAGCTTGGAGGCTAGCACAGATACGCAGTATTTT	CASSLEASTDTQYF
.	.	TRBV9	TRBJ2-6	TGTGCCAGCAGCGTTTTTAACTCTGGGGCCAACGTCCTGACTTTC	CASSVFNSGANVLTF
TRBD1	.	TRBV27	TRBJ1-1	TGTGCCAGCAGTTTACTGGGACAGGGTAACACTGAAGCTTTCTTT	CASSLLGQGNTEAFF
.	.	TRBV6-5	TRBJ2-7	TGTGCCACAGCGGAACAGGTTGGGTCCTACGAGCAGTACTTC	CATAEQVGSYEQYF
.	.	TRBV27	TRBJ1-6	TGTGCCAGCAGTTGGGCAGGTTCACCCCTCCACTTT	CASSWAGSPLHF
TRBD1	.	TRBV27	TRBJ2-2	TGTGCCAGCAGTCTGGGACAGGGCTGGGCCGGGGAGCTGTTTTTT	CASSLGQGWAGELFF
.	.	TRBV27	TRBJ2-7	TGTGCCAGCAGGCTCTTAGCGGGGCACAGGGGTAACGAGCAGTACTTC	CASRLLAGHRGNEQYF
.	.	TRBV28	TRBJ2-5	TGTGCCAGCAGTTTGGTGGCGAAAGAGACCCAGTACTTC	CASSLVAKETQYF
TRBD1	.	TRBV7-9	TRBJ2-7	TGTGCCAGCAGTATGATTTCGGGACAGAGCTCCTACGAGCAGTACTTC	CASSMISGQSSYEQYF
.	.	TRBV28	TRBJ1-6	TGTGCCAGCAGTTTCTATAATTCACCCCTCCACTTT	CASSFYNSPLHF
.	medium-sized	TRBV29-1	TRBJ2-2	TGCAGCGTTGGCAGGGGGGACACCGGGGAGCTGTTTTTT	CSVGRGDTGELFF
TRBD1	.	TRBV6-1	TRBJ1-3	TGTGCCAGCAGTGGGCCTGGACAGGGGGGAAACACCATATATTTT	CASSGPGQGGNTIYF
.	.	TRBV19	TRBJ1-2	TGTGCCAGTAGTATAGATCACCTCGGACAGTCCTATGGCTACACCTTC	CASSIDHLGQSYGYTF
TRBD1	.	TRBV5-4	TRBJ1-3	TGTGCCAGCAGCCCCAACAGGGGATCCGGAAACACCATATATTTT	CASSPNRGSGNTIYF
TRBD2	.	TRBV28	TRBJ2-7	TGTGCCAGCAGTTTATGGGCTAGCGGGGAAAAACTGTACTTC	CASSLWASGEKLYF
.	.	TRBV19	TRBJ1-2	TGTGCCAGTGACTCAACAGGGCACTATGGCTACACCTTC	CASDSTGHYGYTF
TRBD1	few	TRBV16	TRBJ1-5	TGTGCCAGCAGCTATCGGACAGGGCGACAGCCCCAGCATTTT	CASSYRTGRQPQHF
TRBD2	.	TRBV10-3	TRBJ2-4	TGTGCCATCAGTGGGAGCACCAGCGGGAGTGGGGCCAAAAACATTCAGTACTTC	CAISGSTSGSGAKNIQYF
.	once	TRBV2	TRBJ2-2	TGTGCCAGCAGTGAGAGGGACGGTTGGTACACCGGGGAGCTGTTTTTT	CASSERDGWYTGELFF
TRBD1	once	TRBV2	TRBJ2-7	TGTGCCAGCAGTGAAGCCGGGACAGGGTCCTACGAGCAGTACTTC	CASSEAGTGSYEQYF
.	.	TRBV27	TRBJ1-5	TGTGCCAGCAGTTTATCAGGGGCGATCAATCAGCCCCAGCATTTT	CASSLSGAINQPQHF
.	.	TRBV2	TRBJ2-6	TGTGCCAGCAGGTTTAGGGCACCACTCCACTCTGGGGCCAACGTCCTGACTTTC	CASRFRAPLHSGANVLTF
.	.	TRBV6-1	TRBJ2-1	TGTGCCAGCAGTGAAGCCCTTCCCATTGAGAGCTCCTACAATGAGCAGTTCTTC	CASSEALPIESSYNEQFF
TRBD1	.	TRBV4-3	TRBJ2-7	TGCGCCAGCAGCCACTCAACGGGACAGGGGTTCTACGAGCAGTACTTC	CASSHSTGQGFYEQYF
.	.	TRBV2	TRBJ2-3	TGTGCCAGCAGTGAAGGGAGAGACCCGACAGATACGCAGTATTTT	CASSEGRDPTDTQYF
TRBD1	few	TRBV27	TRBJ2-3	TGTGCCAGCAGTCTCCATACCCCCGGGACAGGGGGCGGGGATACGCAGTATTTT	CASSLHTPGTGGGDTQYF